The clone carrying this T cell receptor (beta chain) was found a few times. The record originates from a study of cytomegalovirus exposure and HLA in healthy donors. PCR employed 60 Vbeta and 13 Jbeta primers. Profiling relied on immunoSEQ multiplex PCR, and the TCRdb table lists in-frame clones only, not all of them. The sample includes 120,000 or so clones, about 15% of them seen just once. J lost 1 base, V lost 4 bases, and 21 bases had no gene match. The germline gives CDR1 LGHNT, CDR2 FRNRAP. The CDR3 spans 22 residues. The clonotype was recovered from a female donor in good health and CMV-seropositive. The sample comprised PBMCs. V gene TRBV12-5 combines with J gene TRBJ2-1; 11 positions match TRBD2. In DNA form, the CDR3 reads TGTGCTAGTGGTTCTCGGGTAGCGGGAGGGCCGGGACATAGAAGGTCCTACAATGAGCAGTTCTTC. It yields the protein CASGSRVAGGPGHRRSYNEQFF.